Only one count was recorded for the clone carrying this T cell receptor (beta chain). This specimen comes from a study of blood T cell repertoires in COVID-19. Some clones are missing from TCRdb's copy, which holds only in-frame ones; the method was immunoSEQ multiplex PCR. The table shows 250,000 or so clones, with about 79% occurring only once. Germline V gene data show CDR1 as LGHDT and CDR2 as YNNKEL (reference sequence). J was trimmed by 5 bases and V by 0 bases; bases with no gene match: 8. The CDR3 totals 16 residues. The chain links TRBV3-1 (or the pseudogene TRBV3-2) to TRBJ2-5, with 8 bases that match TRBD2. The TCR was taken from an elderly man with acute or convalescent COVID-19. The sequenced material came from peripheral blood. For the CDR3, the DNA is TGTGCCAGCAGCCAAGATAGGGGACTAGTGATGGAGACCCAGTACTTC. This translates into CASSQDRGLVMETQYF.